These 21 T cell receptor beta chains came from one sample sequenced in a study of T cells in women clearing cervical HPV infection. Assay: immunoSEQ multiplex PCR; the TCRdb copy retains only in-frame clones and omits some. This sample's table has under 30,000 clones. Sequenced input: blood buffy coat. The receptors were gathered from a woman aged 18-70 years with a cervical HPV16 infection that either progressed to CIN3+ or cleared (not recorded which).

CDR3 in amino acids: CASSDSAGDPNEQYF. The sequenced CDR3 bases are TGTGCCAGCAGTGATTCGGCAGGGGACCCTAACGAG. The chain has TRBV2 and TRBJ2-7; D is possibly TRBD1 (6 bases). With the read ending 3 residues before the CDR3 end, the germline J gene is used to fill in that end. Germline V gene data show CDR1 as SNHLY and CDR2 as FYNNEI. V shed 3 bases and J shed 5 bases, with 17 bases lying between them. The CDR3 has 15 amino acids.

CDR3 residues: CASSIGLPNEQFF. The DNA read from the CDR3 is TGTGCCAGTAGTATAGGTCTTCCCAATGAG. V and J are TRBV19 and TRBJ2-1; D uncertain. The CDR3 end is not reached by the read, which stops 3 residues before it; the germline J gene fills it in. Trimming left V 1 base short and J 6 bases short, with 7 bases between. The germline V gene has CDR1 LNHDA and CDR2 SQIVND (reference sequence). The CDR3 consists of 13 residues. Full variable domain (rest looked up from reference TRBV19 and TRBJ2-1): DGGITQSPKYLFRKEGQNVTLSCEQNLNHDAMYWYRQDPGQGLRLIYYSQIVNDFQKGDIAEGYSVSREKKESFPLTVTSAQKNPTAFYLCASSIGLPNEQFFGPGTRLTVL.

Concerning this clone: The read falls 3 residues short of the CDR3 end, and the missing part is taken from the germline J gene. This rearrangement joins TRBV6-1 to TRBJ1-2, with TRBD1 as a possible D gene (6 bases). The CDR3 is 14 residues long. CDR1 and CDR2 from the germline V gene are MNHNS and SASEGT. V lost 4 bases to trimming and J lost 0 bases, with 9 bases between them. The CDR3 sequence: CASSVGTTNYGYTF. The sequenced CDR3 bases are TGTGCCAGCAGTGTCGGGACAACTAACTATGGC.

CDR3 in amino acids: CASSSQRGGPYEQYF. CDR3 DNA (partial): TGTGCCAGCAGCTCGCAGCGGGGGGGCCCCTACGAG. The gene calls are TRBV7-6 and TRBJ2-7; TRBD2 aligns across 10 bases. The CDR3 end lies 3 residues beyond the end of the read and is filled in from the germline J gene. Germline-derived CDR1 and CDR2 are SGHVS and FNYEAQ. J gave up 2 bases and V 4 bases, and 5 bases lay outside the gene matches. The CDR3 loop spans 15 amino acids. Filled out from reference TRBV7-6 and TRBJ2-7, the complete variable domain reads GAGVSQSPRYKVTKRGQDVALRCDPISGHVSLYWYRQALGQGPEFLTYFNYEAQQDKSGLPNDRFSAERPEGSISTLTIQRTEQRDSAMYRCASSSQRGGPYEQYFGPGTRLTVT.

The covered CDR3 bases are TGTGCCAGCAGCTACGGACAGGGGGTGTTCTACGAG. Amino acid sequence: CASSYGQGVFYE. The complete CDR3 sequence is CASSYGQGVFYEQYF. The V call is TRBV5-6, the J call TRBJ2-7; TRBD1 agrees at 10 bases. The read ends 3 residues shy of where the CDR3 ends; the end is completed using the germline J gene. Looked up from germline, CDR1 is SGHDT and CDR2 is YYEEEE. The V gene end was trimmed by 3 bases and the J gene end by 3 bases; junction bases not matched to a gene: 6. This CDR3 has 15 amino acids.

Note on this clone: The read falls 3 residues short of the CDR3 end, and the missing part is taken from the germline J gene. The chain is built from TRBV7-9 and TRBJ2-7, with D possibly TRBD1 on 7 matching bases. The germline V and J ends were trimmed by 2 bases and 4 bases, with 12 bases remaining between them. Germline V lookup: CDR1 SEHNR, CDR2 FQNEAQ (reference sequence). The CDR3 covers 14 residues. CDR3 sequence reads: CASSLSQGRYEQYF. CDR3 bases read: TGTGCCAGCAGCTTATCACAGGGGAGGTACGAG. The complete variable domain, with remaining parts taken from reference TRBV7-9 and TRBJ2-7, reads DTGVSQNPRHKITKRGQNVTFRCDPISEHNRLYWYRQTLGQGPEFLTYFQNEAQLEKSRLLSDRFSAERPKGSFSTLEIQRTEQGDSAMYLCASSLSQGRYEQYFGPGTRLTVT.

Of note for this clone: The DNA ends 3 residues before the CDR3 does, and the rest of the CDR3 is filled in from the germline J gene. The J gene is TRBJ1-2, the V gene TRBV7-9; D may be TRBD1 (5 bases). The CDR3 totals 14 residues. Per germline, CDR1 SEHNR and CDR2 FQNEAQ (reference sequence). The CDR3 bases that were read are TGTGCCAGCAGCTTAGAACCGGGCTCGGGGGAC. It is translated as CASSLEPGSGD. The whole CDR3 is CASSLEPGSGDYTF. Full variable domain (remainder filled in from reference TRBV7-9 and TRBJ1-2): DTGVSQNPRHKITKRGQNVTFRCDPISEHNRLYWYRQTLGQGPEFLTYFQNEAQLEKSRLLSDRFSAERPKGSFSTLEIQRTEQGDSAMYLCASSLEPGSGDYTFGSGTRLTVV.

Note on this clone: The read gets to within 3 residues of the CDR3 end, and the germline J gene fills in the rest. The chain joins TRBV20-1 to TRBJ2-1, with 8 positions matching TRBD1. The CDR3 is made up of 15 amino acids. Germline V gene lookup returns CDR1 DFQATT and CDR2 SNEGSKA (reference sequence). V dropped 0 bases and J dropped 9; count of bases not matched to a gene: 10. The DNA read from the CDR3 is TGCAGTGCTAGAGATGTCGACAGGGGAGGAGGTGAG. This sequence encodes CSARDVDRGGGE. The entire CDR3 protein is CSARDVDRGGGEQFF.

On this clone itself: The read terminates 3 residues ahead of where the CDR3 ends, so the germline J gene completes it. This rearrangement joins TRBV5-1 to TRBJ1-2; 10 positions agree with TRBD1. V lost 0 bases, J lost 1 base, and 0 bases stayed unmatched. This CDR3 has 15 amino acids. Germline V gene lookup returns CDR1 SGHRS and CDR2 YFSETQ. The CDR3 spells CASSLGTGGNYGYTF. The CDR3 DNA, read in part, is TGCGCCAGCAGCTTGGGGACAGGGGGTAACTATGGC.

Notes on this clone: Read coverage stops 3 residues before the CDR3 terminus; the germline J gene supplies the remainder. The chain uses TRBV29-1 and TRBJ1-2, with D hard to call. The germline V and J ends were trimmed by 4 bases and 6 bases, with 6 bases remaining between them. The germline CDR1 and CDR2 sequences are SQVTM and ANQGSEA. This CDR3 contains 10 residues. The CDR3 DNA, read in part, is TGCAGCGTTGCGGGTGATGGC. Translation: CSVAGDG. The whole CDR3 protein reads CSVAGDGYTF. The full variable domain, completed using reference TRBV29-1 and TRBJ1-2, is SAVISQKPSRDICQRGTSLTIQCQVDSQVTMMFWYRQQPGQSLTLIATANQGSEATYESGFVIDKFPISRPNLTFSTLTVSNMSPEDSSIYLCSVAGDGYTFGSGTRLTVV.

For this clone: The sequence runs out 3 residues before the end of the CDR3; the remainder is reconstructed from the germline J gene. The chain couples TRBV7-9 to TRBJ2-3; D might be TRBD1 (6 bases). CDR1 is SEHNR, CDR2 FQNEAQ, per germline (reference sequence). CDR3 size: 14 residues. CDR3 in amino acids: CASSLSGTTQPQYF. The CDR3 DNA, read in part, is TGTGCCAGCAGCTTATCAGGGACAACTCAGCCG.

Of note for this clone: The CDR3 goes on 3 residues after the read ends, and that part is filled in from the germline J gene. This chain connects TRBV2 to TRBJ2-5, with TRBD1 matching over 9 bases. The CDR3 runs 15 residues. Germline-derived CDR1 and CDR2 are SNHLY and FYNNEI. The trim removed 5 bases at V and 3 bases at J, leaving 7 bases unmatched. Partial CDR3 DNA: TGTGCCAGCAGTAAAAACAGGGGGCGCGAAGAGACC. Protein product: CASSKNRGREET. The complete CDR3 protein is CASSKNRGREETQYF.

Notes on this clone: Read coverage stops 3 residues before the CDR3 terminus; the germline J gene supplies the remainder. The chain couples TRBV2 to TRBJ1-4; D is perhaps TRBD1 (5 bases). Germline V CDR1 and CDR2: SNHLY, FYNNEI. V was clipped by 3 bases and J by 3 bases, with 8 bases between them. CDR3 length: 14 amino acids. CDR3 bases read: TGTGCCAGCAGTGAGCAGGGCTCTAATGAAAAA. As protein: CASSEQGSNEK. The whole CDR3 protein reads CASSEQGSNEKLFF.

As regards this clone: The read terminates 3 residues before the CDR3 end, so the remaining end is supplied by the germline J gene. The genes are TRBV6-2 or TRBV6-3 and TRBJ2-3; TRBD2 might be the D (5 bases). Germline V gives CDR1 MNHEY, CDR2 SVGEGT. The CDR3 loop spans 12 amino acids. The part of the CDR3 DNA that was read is TGTGCCAGCAGTTACTGGATCGGGGCG. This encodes CASSYWIGA. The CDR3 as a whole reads CASSYWIGAQYF.

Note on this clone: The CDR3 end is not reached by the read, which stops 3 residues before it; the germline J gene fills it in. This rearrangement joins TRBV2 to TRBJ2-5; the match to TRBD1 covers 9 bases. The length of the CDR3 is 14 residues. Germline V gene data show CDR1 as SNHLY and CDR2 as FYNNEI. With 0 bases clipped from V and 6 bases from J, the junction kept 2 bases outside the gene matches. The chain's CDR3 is CASSEATGGQTQYF. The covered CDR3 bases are TGTGCCAGCAGTGAAGCGACAGGGGGGCAGACC.

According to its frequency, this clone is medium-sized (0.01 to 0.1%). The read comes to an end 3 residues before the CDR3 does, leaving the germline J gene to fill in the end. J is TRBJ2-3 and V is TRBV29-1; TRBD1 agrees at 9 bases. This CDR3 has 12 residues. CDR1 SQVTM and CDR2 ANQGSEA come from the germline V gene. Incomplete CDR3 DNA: TGCAGCGTTGGACAGGGGGAAGGGACG. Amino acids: CSVGQGEGT. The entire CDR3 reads CSVGQGEGTQYF.

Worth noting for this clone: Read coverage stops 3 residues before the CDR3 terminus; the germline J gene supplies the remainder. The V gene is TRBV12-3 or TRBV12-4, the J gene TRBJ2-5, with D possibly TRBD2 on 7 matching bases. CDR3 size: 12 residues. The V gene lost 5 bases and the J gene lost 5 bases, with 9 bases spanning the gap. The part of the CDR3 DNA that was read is TGTGCCAGCAGTGGGAGGGGGGAGACC. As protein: CASSGRGET. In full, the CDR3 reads CASSGRGETQYF.

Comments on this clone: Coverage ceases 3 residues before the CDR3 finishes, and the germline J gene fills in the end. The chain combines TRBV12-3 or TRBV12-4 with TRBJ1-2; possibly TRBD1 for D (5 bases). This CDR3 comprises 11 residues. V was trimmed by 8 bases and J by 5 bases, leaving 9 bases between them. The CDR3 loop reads CASGAGYGYTF. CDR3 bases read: TGTGCCAGCGGGGCTGGGTATGGC.

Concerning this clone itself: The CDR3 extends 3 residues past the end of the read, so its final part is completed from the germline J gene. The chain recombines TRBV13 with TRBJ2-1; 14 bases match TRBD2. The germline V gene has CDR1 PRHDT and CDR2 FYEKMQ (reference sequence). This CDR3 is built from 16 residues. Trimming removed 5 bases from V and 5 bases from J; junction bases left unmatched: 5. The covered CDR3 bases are TGTGCCAGCAGCCACCGACTAGCGGGGGGGGACAATGAG. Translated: CASSHRLAGGDNE. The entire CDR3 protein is CASSHRLAGGDNEQFF. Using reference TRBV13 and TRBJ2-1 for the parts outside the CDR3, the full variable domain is AAGVIQSPRHLIKEKRETATLKCYPIPRHDTVYWYQQGPGQDPQFLISFYEKMQSDKGSIPDRFSAQQFSDYHSELNMSSLELGDSALYFCASSHRLAGGDNEQFFGPGTRLTVL.

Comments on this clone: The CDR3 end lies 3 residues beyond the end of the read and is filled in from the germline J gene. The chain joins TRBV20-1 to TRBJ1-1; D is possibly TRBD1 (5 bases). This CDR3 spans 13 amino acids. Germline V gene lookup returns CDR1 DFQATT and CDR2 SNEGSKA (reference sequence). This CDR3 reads CSAPGPRTTEAFF. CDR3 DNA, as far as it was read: TGCAGTGCTCCAGGACCGAGGACAACCGAA.

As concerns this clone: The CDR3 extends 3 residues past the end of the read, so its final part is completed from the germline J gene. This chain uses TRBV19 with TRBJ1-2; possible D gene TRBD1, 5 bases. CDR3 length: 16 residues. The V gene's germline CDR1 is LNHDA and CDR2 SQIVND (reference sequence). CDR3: CASSIGVAGGNYDYTF. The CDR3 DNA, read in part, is TGTGCCAGTAGTATAGGGGTAGCGGGGGGGAACTACGAC.